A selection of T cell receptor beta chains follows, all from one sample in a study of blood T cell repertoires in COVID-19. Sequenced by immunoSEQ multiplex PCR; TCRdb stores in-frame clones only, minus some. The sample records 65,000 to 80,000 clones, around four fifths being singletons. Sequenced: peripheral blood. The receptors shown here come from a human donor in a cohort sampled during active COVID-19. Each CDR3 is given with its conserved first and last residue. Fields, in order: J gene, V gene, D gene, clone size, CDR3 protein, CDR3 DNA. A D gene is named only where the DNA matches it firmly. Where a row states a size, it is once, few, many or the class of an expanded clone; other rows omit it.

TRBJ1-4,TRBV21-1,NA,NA,CASSKPSRAGEKLFF,TGTGCCAGCAGCAAACCAAGCAGGGCAGGAGAAAAACTGTTTTTT
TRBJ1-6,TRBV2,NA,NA,CASSERGLPLHF,TGTGCCAGCAGTGAGCGGGGCTTGCCCCTCCACTTT
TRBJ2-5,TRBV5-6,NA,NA,CASSLARVETQYF,TGTGCCAGCAGCTTGGCCAGGGTGGAGACCCAGTACTTC
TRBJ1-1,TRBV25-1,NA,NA,CASSPTGREVMNTEAFF,TGTGCCAGCAGTCCCACCGGTAGGGAGGTGATGAACACTGAAGCTTTCTTT
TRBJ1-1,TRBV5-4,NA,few,CASSSSTTEAFF,TGTGCCAGCAGCTCTAGCACCACTGAAGCTTTCTTT
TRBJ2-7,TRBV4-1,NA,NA,CASSHLGGGISYEQYF,TGCGCCAGCAGCCATCTGGGGGGGGGCATTTCCTACGAGCAGTACTTC
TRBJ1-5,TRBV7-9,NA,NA,CASSLEGSQPQHF,TGTGCCAGCAGCTTGGAAGGGAGTCAGCCCCAGCATTTT
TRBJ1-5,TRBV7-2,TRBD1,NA,CASSNRGGQPQHF,TGTGCCAGCAGCAACAGGGGGGGTCAGCCCCAGCATTTT
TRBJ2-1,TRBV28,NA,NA,CASTLASTSHEQFF,TGTGCCAGCACCCTAGCGTCTACGTCCCATGAGCAGTTCTTC
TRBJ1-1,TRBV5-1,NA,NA,CASSLNPGGTEAFF,TGCGCCAGCAGCTTAAATCCGGGGGGGACAGAAGCTTTCTTT
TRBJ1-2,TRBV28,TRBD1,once,CASSRAGQGGGYTF,TGTGCCAGCTCGAGGGCGGGACAGGGGGGTGGCTACACCTTC
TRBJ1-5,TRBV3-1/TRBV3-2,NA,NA,CASSDDGGYSNQPQHF,TGTGCCAGCAGCGACGACGGGGGATATAGCAATCAGCCCCAGCATTTT
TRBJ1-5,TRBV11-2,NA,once,CASSLDSGSQPQHF,TGTGCCAGCAGCTTAGATTCGGGTTCTCAGCCCCAGCATTTT